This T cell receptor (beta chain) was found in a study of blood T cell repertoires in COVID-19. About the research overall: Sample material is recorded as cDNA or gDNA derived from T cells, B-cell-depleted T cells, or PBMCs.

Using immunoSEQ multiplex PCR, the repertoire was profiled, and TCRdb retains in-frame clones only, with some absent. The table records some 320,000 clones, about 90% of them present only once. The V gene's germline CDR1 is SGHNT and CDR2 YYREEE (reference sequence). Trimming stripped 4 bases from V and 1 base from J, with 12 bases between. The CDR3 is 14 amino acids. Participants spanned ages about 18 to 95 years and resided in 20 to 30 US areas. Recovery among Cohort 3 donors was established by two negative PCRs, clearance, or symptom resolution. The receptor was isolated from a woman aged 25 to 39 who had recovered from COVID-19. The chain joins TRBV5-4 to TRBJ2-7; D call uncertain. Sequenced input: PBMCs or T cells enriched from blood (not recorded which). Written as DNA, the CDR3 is TGTGCCAGCAGCCCGAACATAGCTTCCTACGAGCAGTACTTC. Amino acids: CASSPNIASYEQYF.